The sequence of this T cell receptor (beta chain) was determined in a study of blood T cell repertoires in COVID-19. Study-wide context: Some COVID-19 samples were acute and others convalescent; all came from the United States, Italy and Spain. Nucleic acid was either cDNA or gDNA, and it came from T cells, B-cell-depleted T cells, or PBMCs.

The repertoire was sequenced with immunoSEQ multiplex PCR; TCRdb's copy has only in-frame clones and lacks some. The sample lists 90,000 to 140,000 clones; roughly 76% were seen once. V lost 5 bases, J lost 7 bases, and 4 bases stayed unmatched. The CDR3 extends over 13 amino acids. CDR1 and CDR2 from the germline V gene are SGHAT and FQNNGV. The sample comprised peripheral blood. The TCR originated in a woman between 70 and 85 years old with acute or convalescent COVID-19. J is TRBJ2-1 and V is TRBV11-2, with 8 bases lining up with TRBD1. CDR3 sequence (DNA): TGTGCCAGCAGCATGACAGGGGATAATGAGCAGTTCTTC. Encoded protein: CASSMTGDNEQFF.